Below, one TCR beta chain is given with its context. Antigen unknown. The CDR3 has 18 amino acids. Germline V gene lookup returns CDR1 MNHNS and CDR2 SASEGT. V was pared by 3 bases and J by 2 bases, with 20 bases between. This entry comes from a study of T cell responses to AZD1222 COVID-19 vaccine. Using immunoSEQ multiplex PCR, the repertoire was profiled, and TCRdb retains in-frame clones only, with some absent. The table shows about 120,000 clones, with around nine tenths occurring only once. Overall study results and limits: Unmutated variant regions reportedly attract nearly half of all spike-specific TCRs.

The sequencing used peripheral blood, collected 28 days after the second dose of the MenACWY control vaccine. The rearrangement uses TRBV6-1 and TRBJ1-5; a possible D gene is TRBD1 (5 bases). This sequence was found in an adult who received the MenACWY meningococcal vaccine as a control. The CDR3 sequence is CASSDSRGRLIGNQPQHF. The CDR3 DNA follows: TGTGCCAGCAGTGATTCAAGGGGCCGGCTGATCGGCAATCAGCCCCAGCATTTT.